The rows below give T cell receptor beta chains drawn from one sample of a study of OX40 agonist ivuxolimab in advanced cancers. Using immunoSEQ multiplex PCR, the repertoire was profiled, and TCRdb retains in-frame clones only, with some absent. The sample shows 20,000 to 30,000 clones, just over 90% of them seen only once. Specimen: CD4+ or CD8+ T cells sorted from blood, collected in a trial of the OX40 agonist ivuxolimab. All receptors derive from an adult with an advanced solid tumor such as melanoma, head and neck, liver or kidney cancer. Each CDR3 is given with its conserved first and last residue. Each record gives: J gene, clone size, V gene, D gene, CDR3 DNA, CDR3 protein. The D gene is left open where the match is weak. Clone size appears in some rows only: once, few, many, or a class for an expanded clone.

TRBJ2-2 | NA | TRBV25-1 | TRBD1 | TGTGCCAGCAGAACCGGGACAGGGTCAAACACCGGGGAGCTGTTTTTT | CASRTGTGSNTGELFF
TRBJ2-5 | NA | TRBV7-6 | NA | TGTGCCAGCAGCTTATCTAGAAACCAAGAGACCCAGTACTTC | CASSLSRNQETQYF
TRBJ2-3 | NA | TRBV19 | NA | TGTGCCAGTAAACTCGACAGCCACGGCACAGATACGCAGTATTTT | CASKLDSHGTDTQYF
TRBJ2-7 | NA | TRBV6-1 | TRBD2 | TGTGCCAGCAGAGAATCTAGCGGGGGGGCCTCCTACGAGCAGTACTTC | CASRESSGGASYEQYF
TRBJ2-7 | NA | TRBV4-2 | NA | TGTGCCAGCAGCCAACTGGCGGGGCTACCCTACGAGCAGTACTTC | CASSQLAGLPYEQYF
TRBJ2-3 | NA | TRBV27 | NA | TGTGCCAGCAGTTCCCCCGCCGGGACTCACCACAATACGCAGTATTTT | CASSSPAGTHHNTQYF
TRBJ1-1 | NA | TRBV7-2 | NA | TGTGCCAGCAGCTTACATTTCGGACTGAGCACTGAAGCTTTCTTT | CASSLHFGLSTEAFF
TRBJ2-2 | NA | TRBV6-5 | TRBD1 | TGTGCCAGCAGTTACTCGACAGGGCACACCGGGGAGCTGTTTTTT | CASSYSTGHTGELFF
TRBJ2-2 | NA | TRBV4-1 | NA | TGCGCCAGCAGCCAAGTTCTCAGGGGTTCCGGGGAGCTGTTTTTT | CASSQVLRGSGELFF
TRBJ1-4 | NA | TRBV6-5 | NA | TGTGCCAGCAGTTACTCCGGGGAAAAACTGTTTTTT | CASSYSGEKLFF
TRBJ2-3 | NA | TRBV5-4 | TRBD2 | TGTGCCAGCAGCTTGGAGCGGGGCGGGATGGGCACAGATACGCAGTATTTT | CASSLERGGMGTDTQYF
TRBJ2-5 | NA | TRBV7-2 | NA | TGTGCCAGCAGCTTATTTGGGGGGGCGATACAAGAGACCCAGTACTTC | CASSLFGGAIQETQYF
TRBJ2-5 | NA | TRBV29-1 | TRBD1 | TGCAGCGTTGAATCGCTCCCGGGACAGGGCCAAGAGACCCAGTACTTC | CSVESLPGQGQETQYF
TRBJ2-2 | NA | TRBV10-3 | NA | TGTGCCATCAGTGTTGATCCAACCGGGGAGCTGTTTTTT | CAISVDPTGELFF
TRBJ2-2 | NA | TRBV18 | NA | TGTGCCAGCTCACCTACCTGGAGGGGGTCCCCCAAGGACACCGGGGAGCTGTTTTTT | CASSPTWRGSPKDTGELFF
TRBJ2-5 | NA | TRBV7-9 | NA | TGTGCCAGCAGCCACCATGCAGGCATGGGCGAGACCCAGTACTTC | CASSHHAGMGETQYF
TRBJ1-5 | NA | TRBV27 | NA | TGTGCCAGCAGTTACTCTTTTAGGGAAAATCAGCCCCAGCATTTT | CASSYSFRENQPQHF
TRBJ1-1 | NA | TRBV28 | TRBD1 | TGTGCCAGCAGTTTGTGGCAGGGGGCTTTCGGAACTGAAGCTTTCTTT | CASSLWQGAFGTEAFF
TRBJ2-7 | NA | TRBV4-1 | TRBD1 | TGCGCCAGCAGCCAAGTGTTGACAGGGATGTACGAGCAGTACTTC | CASSQVLTGMYEQYF
TRBJ2-7 | few | TRBV29-1 | NA | TGCAGATCGGGCGAGCAGTACTTC | CRSGEQYF
TRBJ2-7 | NA | TRBV5-5 | NA | TGTGCCAGCAGCTTGGACAGTATAGTCTACGAGCAGTACTTC | CASSLDSIVYEQYF
TRBJ2-5 | few | TRBV6-1 | NA | TGTGCCAGCAGTGGCTCAGGGCGGGAGACCCAGTACTTC | CASSGSGRETQYF
TRBJ2-1 | NA | TRBV5-4 | NA | TGTGCCAGCAGCCTCAGCGTAGAGAATGAGCAGTTCTTC | CASSLSVENEQFF
TRBJ2-2 | NA | TRBV12-5 | NA | TGTGCTAGTGGTTTGGTATGGGGCGCCGGGGAGCTGTTTTTT | CASGLVWGAGELFF
TRBJ2-7 | NA | TRBV6-1 | TRBD1 | TGTGCCAGCAGTGAACGCCAGGGGGCTTGGTCGCAGTACTTC | CASSERQGAWSQYF
TRBJ1-5 | NA | TRBV27 | TRBD1 | TGTGCCAGCAGTTCCGACAGGGATCAGCCCCAGCATTTT | CASSSDRDQPQHF
TRBJ1-3 | NA | TRBV5-6 | TRBD1 | TGTGCCAGCAGCTTACGCGGACAGGCAGAAAACACCATATATTTT | CASSLRGQAENTIYF
TRBJ1-1 | NA | TRBV4-1 | NA | TGCGCCAGCAGCCAAGATCCTCTTCCGACTAGGGACGAAGCTTTCTTT | CASSQDPLPTRDEAFF
TRBJ2-7 | NA | TRBV18 | NA | TGTGCCAGCTCACCCCTAGGGCAGGCAGGCGAGCAGTACTTC | CASSPLGQAGEQYF
TRBJ1-5 | NA | TRBV10-3 | TRBD1 | TGTGCCATCAGTGAGTCGGCAGGGGGCCGCGAGCCCCAGCATTTT | CAISESAGGREPQHF
TRBJ1-2 | NA | TRBV19 | TRBD1 | TGTGCCAGTAGTATTGTCACAGGGGGGGGAGGGTATGGCTACACCTTC | CASSIVTGGGGYGYTF
TRBJ2-6 | few | TRBV10-3 | TRBD1 | TGTGCCATCAGAGGGACAGGAACCTTCTCTGGGGCCAACGTCCTGACTTTC | CAIRGTGTFSGANVLTF
TRBJ2-5 | NA | TRBV10-2 | TRBD2 | TGCGCCAGCAGTGAAAGGACTAGCGGGAGGGTGGAGGAGACCCAGTACTTC | CASSERTSGRVEETQYF
TRBJ2-7 | NA | TRBV6-5 | NA | TGTGCCAGCAGTCCAAGGGGGGCCTACGAGCAGTACTTC | CASSPRGAYEQYF
TRBJ2-6 | once | TRBV7-3 | TRBD1 | TGTGCCAGCAGCTTAGTTCAGGCGAAGGGGGACAGGGGGCGTACCGGGGCCAACGTCCTGACTTTC | CASSLVQAKGDRGRTGANVLTF
TRBJ1-5 | NA | TRBV29-1 | NA | TGCAGCGTTGAAATCGGCTCCAATCAGCCCCAGCATTTT | CSVEIGSNQPQHF
TRBJ2-1 | NA | TRBV27 | TRBD2 | TGTGCCAGCGGGGATAGCGGGAGTTTCGCCTACAATGAGCAGTTCTTC | CASGDSGSFAYNEQFF
TRBJ2-7 | NA | TRBV7-2 | TRBD2 | TGTGCCAGCAGCCCGAGACGCGGGGGGGCAGACGAGCAGTACTTC | CASSPRRGGADEQYF
TRBJ1-1 | NA | TRBV19 | NA | TGTGCCAGTAGTCTCCGGGGAAAGAACACTGAAGCTTTCTTT | CASSLRGKNTEAFF
TRBJ2-7 | NA | TRBV27 | TRBD2 | TGTGCCAGCAAGCGGGAGAGCTCCTACGAGCAGTACTTC | CASKRESSYEQYF
TRBJ2-4 | NA | TRBV6-1 | NA | TGTGCCAGCCTTGCTAGGGCCGTCGAAAACATTCAGTACTTC | CASLARAVENIQYF
TRBJ2-3 | NA | TRBV7-9 | TRBD1 | TGTGCCAGCAGCCGAGACAGGGGCCCGCCGTATACGCAGTATTTT | CASSRDRGPPYTQYF
TRBJ1-5 | NA | TRBV5-5 | NA | TGTGCCAGCAGCTTGGCCGGGGCCGCGGTCGGTCAGCCCCAGCATTTT | CASSLAGAAVGQPQHF
TRBJ1-2 | few | TRBV7-9 | NA | TGTGCCAGCAGCTCTACAGGTATCTATGGCTACACCTTC | CASSSTGIYGYTF
TRBJ1-5 | NA | TRBV4-1 | NA | TGCGCCAGCAGCCAACTATGGAGGGCGGGGAGCAATCAGCCCCAGCATTTT | CASSQLWRAGSNQPQHF
TRBJ2-3 | NA | TRBV5-1 | TRBD2 | TGCGCCAGCAGCCCCCTTTCGGCGGGAGGCCGAAGCACAGATACGCAGTATTTT | CASSPLSAGGRSTDTQYF
TRBJ2-3 | NA | TRBV4-2 | NA | TGTGCCAGCAGCCCTAGGGGAGATACGCAGTATTTT | CASSPRGDTQYF
TRBJ2-5 | NA | TRBV7-9 | NA | TGTGCCAGCAATTCGGATCTTGGGTCGAGAGGGACCCAGTACTTC | CASNSDLGSRGTQYF
TRBJ2-3 | few | TRBV20-1 | NA | TGCAGTGTCCCTAGCCGAGATACGCAGTATTTT | CSVPSRDTQYF
TRBJ1-3 | NA | TRBV7-3 | NA | TGTGCCAGCAGCTTAGGGCCTGCACCTGGAAACACCATATATTTT | CASSLGPAPGNTIYF
TRBJ1-2 | NA | TRBV6-1 | NA | TGTGCCAGCAGTGATTCGGGCTTCGCAGGGTCTTATGGCTACACCTTC | CASSDSGFAGSYGYTF
TRBJ1-2 | NA | TRBV6-6 | TRBD1 | TGTGCCAGCAGTACAGGGGGCAACGTCTATGGCTACACCTTC | CASSTGGNVYGYTF
TRBJ2-5 | NA | TRBV7-2 | TRBD2 | TGTGCCAGCAGTCGGACTAGCGGGGGGGCGATAGAGACCCAGTACTTC | CASSRTSGGAIETQYF
TRBJ2-7 | NA | TRBV10-3 | TRBD1 | TGTGCCATCAGTCCGGGACAGGGCGCGGGCTACGAGCAGTACTTC | CAISPGQGAGYEQYF